The 2 T cell receptor beta chains below come from one sample, sequenced in a study of regulatory T cells in long-lasting Graves disease. Time point of the sample: newly diagnosed GD, antithyroid drugs for less than 3 months. RNA isolated from PBMCs was used to make the TCR library. The authors built TCR beta libraries using iRepertoire HTBI primers and Arm-PCR of CDR3 regions. TCRdb called the multiplex PCR reads again in MiXCR, with one record for every CDR3 protein. The sample contains around 460,000 distinct CDR3 sequences, around 13% of which appear only once. This same sample was also part of a study on T cells in Graves' hyperthyroidism and ophthalmopathy.

Material: peripheral blood mononuclear cells (PBMCs), obtained at new diagnosis, from a patient treated with antithyroid drugs. The source is a woman aged 45-60 years with Graves disease.

This clonotype was seen a few times. The rearrangement uses TRBV7-9 and TRBJ2-1; TRBD2 matches at 12 bases. This CDR3 comprises 16 residues. Germline V gives CDR1 SEHNR, CDR2 FQNEAQ (reference sequence). The junction had 7 bases not matched to a gene; V was cut back by 2 bases and J by 8 bases. DNA for the CDR3: TGTGCCAGCAGCTTAAGTCTAGCGGGAGGGTTCGATGAGCAGTTCTTC. This codes for CASSLSLAGGFDEQFF.

The sample holds many counts of this clonotype. One junction end disagrees with the germline gene, perhaps due to a read error. The V and J genes are TRBV28 and TRBJ2-7, with no clear D. The CDR3 extends over 11 amino acids. CDR1 and CDR2 from the germline V gene are MDHEN and SYDVKM. CDR3 sequence reads: CASSLLYEQYF. The DNA of the CDR3 is TGTGCCAGCAGCTTATTATACGAGCAGTACTTC. Filled out from reference TRBV28 and TRBJ2-7, the complete variable domain reads DVKVTQSSRYLVKRTGEKVFLECVQDMDHENMFWYRQDPGLGLRLIYFSYDVKMKEKGDIPEGYSVSREKKERFSLILESASTNQTSMYLCASSLLYEQYFGPGTRLTVT.